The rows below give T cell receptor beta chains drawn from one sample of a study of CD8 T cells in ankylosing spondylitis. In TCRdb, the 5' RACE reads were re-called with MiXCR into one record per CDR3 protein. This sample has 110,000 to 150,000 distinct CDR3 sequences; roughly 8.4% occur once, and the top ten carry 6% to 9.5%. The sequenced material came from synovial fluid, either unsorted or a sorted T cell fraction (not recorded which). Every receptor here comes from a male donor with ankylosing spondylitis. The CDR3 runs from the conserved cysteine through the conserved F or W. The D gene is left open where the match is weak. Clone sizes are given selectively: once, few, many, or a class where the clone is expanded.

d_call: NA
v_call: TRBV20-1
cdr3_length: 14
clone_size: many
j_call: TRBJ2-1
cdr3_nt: TGCAGTGCTAGCGGGCCCGACTCCTACAATGAGCAGTTCTTC
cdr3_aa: CSASGPDSYNEQFF

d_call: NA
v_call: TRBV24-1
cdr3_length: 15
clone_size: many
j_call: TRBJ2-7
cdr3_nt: TGTGCCACCAGTGATCCAACAGGGTCAGCCTACGAGCAGTACTTC
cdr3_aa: CATSDPTGSAYEQYF

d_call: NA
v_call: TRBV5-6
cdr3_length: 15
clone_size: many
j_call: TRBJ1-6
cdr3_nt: TGTGCCAGCAGCCCAGGCCGCAAGGGTAATTCACCCCTCCACTTT
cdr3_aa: CASSPGRKGNSPLHF

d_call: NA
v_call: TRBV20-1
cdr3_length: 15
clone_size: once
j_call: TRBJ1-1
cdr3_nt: TGCAGTGCTAGAGGTCAGGGAAGTCTTGACACTGAAGCTTTCTTT
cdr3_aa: CSARGQGSLDTEAFF

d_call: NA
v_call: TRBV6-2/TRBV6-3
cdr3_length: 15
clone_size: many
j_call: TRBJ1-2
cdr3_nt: TGTGCCAGCAGTTACTCCGTGTTGTCGAGCTATGGCTACACCTTC
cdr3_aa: CASSYSVLSSYGYTF

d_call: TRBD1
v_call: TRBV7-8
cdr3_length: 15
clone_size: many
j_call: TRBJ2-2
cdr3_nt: TGTGCCAGCAGCGGACAGGGGGCTGGCACCGGGGAGCTGTTTTTT
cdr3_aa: CASSGQGAGTGELFF

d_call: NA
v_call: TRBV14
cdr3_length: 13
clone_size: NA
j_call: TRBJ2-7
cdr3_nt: TGTGCCAGCAGCCAAGATATCGCGGGCGAGCAGTACTTC
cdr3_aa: CASSQDIAGEQYF

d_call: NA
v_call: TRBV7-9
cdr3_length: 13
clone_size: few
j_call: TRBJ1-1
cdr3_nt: TGTGCCAGCAGCTTGGGCGACGACACTGAAGCTTTCTTT
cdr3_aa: CASSLGDDTEAFF

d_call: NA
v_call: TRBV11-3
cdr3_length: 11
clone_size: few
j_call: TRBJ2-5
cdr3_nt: TGTGCCAGCAGCAAGGGAGAGACCCAGTACTTC
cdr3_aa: CASSKGETQYF

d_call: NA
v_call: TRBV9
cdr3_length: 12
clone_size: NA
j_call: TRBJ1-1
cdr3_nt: TGTGCCAGCAGCCCTAGGGGGGGTGAAGCTTTCTTT
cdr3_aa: CASSPRGGEAFF

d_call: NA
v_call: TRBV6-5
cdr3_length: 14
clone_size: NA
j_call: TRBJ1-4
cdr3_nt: TGTGCCAGCAGTTTGCAGGGATGGGGAGAAAAACTGTTTTTT
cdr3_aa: CASSLQGWGEKLFF

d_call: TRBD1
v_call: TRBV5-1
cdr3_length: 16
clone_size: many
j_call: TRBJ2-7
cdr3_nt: TGCGCCAGCAGCTGGGTAGGACAGGGTCCAGGGGACGAGCAGTACTTC
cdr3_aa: CASSWVGQGPGDEQYF

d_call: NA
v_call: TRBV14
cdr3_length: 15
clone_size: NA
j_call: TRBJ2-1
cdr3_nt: TGTGCCAGCAGCGCCAACCCATCGCTCGACAATGAGCAGTTCTTC
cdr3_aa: CASSANPSLDNEQFF

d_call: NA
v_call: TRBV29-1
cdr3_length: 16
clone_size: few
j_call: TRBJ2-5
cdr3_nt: TGCAGCGTGTGGGGTTGGTCGGGGGGCGATCAAGAGACCCAGTACTTC
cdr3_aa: CSVWGWSGGDQETQYF

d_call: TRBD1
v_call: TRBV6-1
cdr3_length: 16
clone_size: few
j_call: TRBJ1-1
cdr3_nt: TGTGCCAGCAGCCCGAGTGGGACAGGGGTGAACACTGAAGCTTTCTTT
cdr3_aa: CASSPSGTGVNTEAFF

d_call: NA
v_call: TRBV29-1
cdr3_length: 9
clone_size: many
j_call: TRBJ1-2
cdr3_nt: TGCAGCGTTGAAGGCGGCTACACCTTC
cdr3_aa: CSVEGGYTF

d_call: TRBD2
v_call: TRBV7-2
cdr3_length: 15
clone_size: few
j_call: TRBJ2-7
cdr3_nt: TGTGCCAGCAGCTTATGGGCTAGCGGTACCTACGAGCAGTACTTC
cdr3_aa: CASSLWASGTYEQYF

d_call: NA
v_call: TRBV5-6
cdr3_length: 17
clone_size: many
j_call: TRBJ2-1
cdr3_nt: TGTGCCAGCAGCTTGCTCGGCGGCCCTAGCTCCTACAATGAGCAGTTCTTC
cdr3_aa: CASSLLGGPSSYNEQFF

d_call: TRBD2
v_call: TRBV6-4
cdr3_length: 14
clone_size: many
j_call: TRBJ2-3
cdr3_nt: TGTGCCAGCAGTGACGGGACTAGCGCAGATACGCAGTATTTT
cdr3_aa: CASSDGTSADTQYF

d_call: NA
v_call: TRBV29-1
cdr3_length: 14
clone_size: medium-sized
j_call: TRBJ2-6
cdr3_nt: TGCAGCGCGACCCAAACAGGGAGCCCCAGCGTCCTGACTTTC
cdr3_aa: CSATQTGSPSVLTF

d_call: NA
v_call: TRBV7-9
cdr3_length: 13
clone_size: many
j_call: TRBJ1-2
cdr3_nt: TGTGCCAGCAGCTTAGTATATCCGGGCCGCTACACCTTC
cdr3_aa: CASSLVYPGRYTF

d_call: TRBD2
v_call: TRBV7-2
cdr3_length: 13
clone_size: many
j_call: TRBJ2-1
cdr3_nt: TGTGCCAGCAGCCCACTCAGCGGGACGTCCACGTTCTTC
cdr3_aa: CASSPLSGTSTFF

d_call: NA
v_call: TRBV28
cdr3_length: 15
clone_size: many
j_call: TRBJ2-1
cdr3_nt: TGTGCCAGCAGTTTATCCATCGGGGGTTACAATGAGCAGTTCTTC
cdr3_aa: CASSLSIGGYNEQFF

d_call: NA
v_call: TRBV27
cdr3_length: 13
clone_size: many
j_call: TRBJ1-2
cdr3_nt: TGTGCAAGAAGCAGGCATACAAACTATGGCTACACCTTC
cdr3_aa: CARSRHTNYGYTF

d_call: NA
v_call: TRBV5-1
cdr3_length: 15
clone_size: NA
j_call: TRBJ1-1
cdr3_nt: TGCGCCAGCAGCTTAGGTCCTGGAGGGAACACTGAAGCTTTCTTT
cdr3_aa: CASSLGPGGNTEAFF

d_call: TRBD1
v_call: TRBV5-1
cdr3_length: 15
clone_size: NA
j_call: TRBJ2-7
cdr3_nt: TGCGCCAGCAGCTTGCAGGGACAGGGGGCCTACGAGCAGTACTTC
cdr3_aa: CASSLQGQGAYEQYF

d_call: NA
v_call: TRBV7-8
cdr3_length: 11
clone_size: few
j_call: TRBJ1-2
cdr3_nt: TGTGCCAGCAGCCCGGGTAGTGGCTACACCTTC
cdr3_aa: CASSPGSGYTF

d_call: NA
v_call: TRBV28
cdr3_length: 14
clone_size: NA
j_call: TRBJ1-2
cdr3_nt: TGTGCCAGCAGACGGAGGACAGCCGACTATGGCTACACCTTC
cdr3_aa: CASRRRTADYGYTF

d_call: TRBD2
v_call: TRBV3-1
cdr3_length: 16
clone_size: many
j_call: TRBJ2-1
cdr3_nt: TGTGCCAGCAGGCAGGCGGGGGAGGGCCTATACAATGAGCAGTTCTTC
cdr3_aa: CASRQAGEGLYNEQFF

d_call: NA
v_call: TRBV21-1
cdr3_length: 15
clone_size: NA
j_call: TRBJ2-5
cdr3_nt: TGTGCCAGCAGCAAAGGGACAGGGGGGATAGAGACCCAGTACTTC
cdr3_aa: CASSKGTGGIETQYF

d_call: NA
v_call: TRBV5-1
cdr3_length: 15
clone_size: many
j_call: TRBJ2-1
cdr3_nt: TGCGCCAGCAGCTCTGGACCAGTTGGGGGAAATGAGCAGTTCTTC
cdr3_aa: CASSSGPVGGNEQFF

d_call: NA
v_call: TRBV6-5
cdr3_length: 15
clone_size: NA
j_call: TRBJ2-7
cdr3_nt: TGTGCCAGCAGTTACTCCTACGGACTGAGGGACGAGCAGTACTTC
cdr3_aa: CASSYSYGLRDEQYF

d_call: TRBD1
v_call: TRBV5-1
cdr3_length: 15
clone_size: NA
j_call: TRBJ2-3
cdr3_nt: TGCGCCAGCAGCTTGCTGGGACAGGTAACAGATACGCAGTATTTT
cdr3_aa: CASSLLGQVTDTQYF

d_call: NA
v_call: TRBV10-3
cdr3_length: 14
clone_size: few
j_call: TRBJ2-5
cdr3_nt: TGTGCCAGTAATCGGGACGTTGGGGGGGAGACCCAGTACTTC
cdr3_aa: CASNRDVGGETQYF

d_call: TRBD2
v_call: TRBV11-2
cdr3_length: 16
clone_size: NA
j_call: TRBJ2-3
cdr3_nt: TGTGCCAGCAGCCCGACTAGCGGGGGGGCTGTAGATACGCAGTATTTT
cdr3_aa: CASSPTSGGAVDTQYF

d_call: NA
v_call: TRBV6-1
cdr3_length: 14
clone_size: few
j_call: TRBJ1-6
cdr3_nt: TGTGCCAGCGGAGTAAGAGCTTATAATTCACCCCTCCACTTT
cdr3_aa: CASGVRAYNSPLHF

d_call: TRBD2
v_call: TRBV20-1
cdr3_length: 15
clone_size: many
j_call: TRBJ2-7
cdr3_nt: TGCAGTGCTAGAGCCTCATCTGCGGGGGCCTACGAGCAGTACTTC
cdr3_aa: CSARASSAGAYEQYF

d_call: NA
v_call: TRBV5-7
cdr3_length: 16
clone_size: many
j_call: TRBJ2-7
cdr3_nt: TGTGCCAGCAGCTCCCTGACCGGGGAATCTGCCTACGAGCAGTACTTC
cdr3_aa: CASSSLTGESAYEQYF

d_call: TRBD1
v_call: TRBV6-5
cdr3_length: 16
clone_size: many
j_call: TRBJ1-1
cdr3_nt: TGTGCCAGCAGTTACCACTCGCCCTACAGGGGTACTGAAGCTTTCTTT
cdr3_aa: CASSYHSPYRGTEAFF

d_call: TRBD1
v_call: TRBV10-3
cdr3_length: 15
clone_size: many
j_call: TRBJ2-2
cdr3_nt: TGTGCCATCATGCCCACAGGGGTAGGCACCGGGGAGCTGTTTTTT
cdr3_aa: CAIMPTGVGTGELFF

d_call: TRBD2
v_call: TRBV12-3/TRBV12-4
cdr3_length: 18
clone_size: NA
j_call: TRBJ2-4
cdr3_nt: TGTGCCCGCAGTCCTGGGACTAGCGGGAGGTCAGCCAAAAACATTCAGTACTTC
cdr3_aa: CARSPGTSGRSAKNIQYF